This T cell receptor (beta chain) was documented in a study of blood T cell repertoires in COVID-19. Whole-study context: Collection of acute and convalescent COVID-19 samples took place in the United States, Italy and Spain. The analysed material was cDNA or gDNA that came from T cells, B-cell-depleted T cells, or PBMCs.

Authors' processing steps: Cell counts per sample came from amplifying reference gene primers. Using immunoSEQ multiplex PCR, the repertoire was profiled, and TCRdb retains in-frame clones only, with some absent. The V and J calls and clone size are taken from that table; D and trimming were inferred from the DNA. The sample contains around 250,000 clones, approximately 85% of which appear only once. The V gene's germline CDR1 is SGHTA and CDR2 FQGTGA. V dropped 5 bases and J dropped 4; count of bases not matched to a gene: 10. This CDR3 has 15 residues. The chain carries TRBV7-3 and TRBJ1-1, with 7 bases aligning to TRBD1. Input material: peripheral blood. This clonotype was sampled from a man aged 80 or over with acute or convalescent COVID-19. CDR3 amino acids: CASSIMTGSGTEAFF. The CDR3, as DNA: TGTGCCAGCAGCATAATGACAGGGTCAGGCACTGAAGCTTTCTTT.